The 20 T cell receptor beta chains in this list originate from one sample, sequenced in a study of blood T cell repertoires in COVID-19 (dated by TCRdb to the early 2020s). The library relied on the immunoSEQ multiplex PCR assay. TCRdb took over this immuneACCESS table, retaining in-frame rearrangements with V and J assigned. Such tables are incomplete; in checked studies, under half of the missing clones stem from an unresolved V gene, and the remainder is unexplained. The sample table holds under 250,000 clones, of which approximately 87% were seen once. The leading ten clones occupy 2.5% to 3% of the sample. The sample taken for sequencing was peripheral blood. These TCRs come from a woman aged 70-85 years with active or convalescent COVID-19.

The gene calls are TRBV21-1 and TRBJ2-1; the table's D call of TRBD1 was not tested on the DNA. TRBV21-1 is a pseudogene. The CDR3 is 14 residues long. DNA for the CDR3: TGTGCCAGCAGCACCCACAGGGGGGGGGATGAGCAGTTCTTC. This gives the protein CASSTHRGGDEQFF.

In the case of this clone: Other DNA sequences in this sample translate to the same CDR3. CDR3 sequence (DNA): TGTGCCAGCAGCTTAGCGGGCGGGAGTTCCTACGAGCAGTACTTC. Translating gives CASSLAGGSSYEQYF. The chain employs TRBV7-2 and TRBJ2-7; the match to TRBD2 covers 7 bases. This CDR3 spans 15 amino acids. Germline trimming cut 0 bases from V and 1 base from J; bases unmatched to any gene: 3. Germline CDR1 reads SGHTA; CDR2 reads FQGNSA.

The CDR3 sequence: CASSSFGGADTIYF. Here the CDR3 DNA reads TGTGCCAGCAGCTCGTTTGGGGGCGCGGACACCATATATTTT. The rearrangement joins TRBV7-2 to TRBJ1-3, with a tentative D call TRBD1 (6 bases). Germline V gene lookup returns CDR1 SGHTA and CDR2 FQGNSA. The germline V and J ends were trimmed by 4 bases and 8 bases, with 15 bases remaining between them. This CDR3 spans 14 amino acids.

DNA of the CDR3: TGTGCCAGCAATCCTAGGGAGGCGCGAACTTTCTTT. Translation: CASNPREARTFF. The J gene is TRBJ1-1, the V gene TRBV28; D call uncertain. Germline loops: CDR1 MDHEN, CDR2 SYDVKM. CDR3 length equals 12 residues. Trimming took 7 bases from V and 12 from J, leaving 18 bases between them.

The chain couples TRBV5-1 to TRBJ2-3, with 7 bases aligning to TRBD2. The CDR3 consists of 15 residues. Unmatched junction bases numbered 10, after V lost 2 bases and J lost 7 bases. Germline V lookup: CDR1 SGHRS, CDR2 YFSETQ. Here the CDR3 reads CASSFEAGWINTQYF. The CDR3 nucleotides read TGCGCCAGCAGCTTTGAAGCGGGGTGGATTAATACGCAGTATTTT. Full variable domain (remainder filled in from reference TRBV5-1 and TRBJ2-3): KAGVTQTPRYLIKTRGQQVTLSCSPISGHRSVSWYQQTPGQGLQFLFEYFSETQRNKGNFPGRFSGRQFSNSRSEMNVSTLELGDSALYLCASSFEAGWINTQYFGPGTRLTVL.

Only one count was recorded for this clone. This sequence joins TRBV27 and TRBJ2-4, with D possibly TRBD1 on 6 matching bases. The germline gives CDR1 MNHEY, CDR2 SMNVEV (reference sequence). Trimming removed 5 bases at V and 7 bases at J, with 12 bases between. The CDR3 extends over 13 amino acids. The CDR3 region is CASSRNRVNIQYF. CDR3 DNA sequence: TGTGCCAGCAGTCGAAACAGGGTCAACATTCAGTACTTC.

The chain employs TRBV6-2 or TRBV6-3 and TRBJ1-6; D might be TRBD1 (5 bases). Germline V CDR1 and CDR2: MNHEY, SVGEGT. The CDR3 runs 12 residues. V was clipped by 0 bases and J by 19 bases, with 13 bases between them. The CDR3 protein is CASSYSKQGAHF. The CDR3 nucleotides read TGTGCCAGCAGTTACTCGAAGCAGGGCGCGCACTTT.

This chain joins TRBV12-3 or TRBV12-4 and TRBJ2-3; D gene ambiguous. V lost 6 bases to trimming and J lost 0 bases, with 4 bases between them. This CDR3 region has 12 residues. CDR3 protein: CASSPSTDTQYF. The DNA of the CDR3 is TGTGCCAGCAGCCCTAGCACAGATACGCAGTATTTT.

The J gene is TRBJ2-2, the V gene TRBV3-1 (or the pseudogene TRBV3-2), with D possibly TRBD2 on 5 matching bases. This CDR3 has 15 residues. Germline values: CDR1 LGHDT, CDR2 YNNKEL (reference sequence). V was trimmed by 3 bases and J by 7 bases, leaving 15 bases between them. CDR3 in amino acids: CASSHPRAYSGELFF. The CDR3 DNA sequence: TGTGCCAGCAGCCACCCGAGGGCCTACAGCGGGGAGCTGTTTTTT.

The chain links TRBV3-1 (or the pseudogene TRBV3-2) to TRBJ2-3; the D gene is possibly TRBD2 (7 bases). Germline assignment: CDR1 LGHDT and CDR2 YNNKEL (reference sequence). V was trimmed by 1 base and J by 0 bases, leaving 8 bases between them. This CDR3 region has 15 residues. The CDR3 nucleotides read TGTGCCAGCAGCCAAGGCGGGGGCAGCACAGATACGCAGTATTTT. This sequence encodes CASSQGGGSTDTQYF.

The chain couples TRBV10-3 to TRBJ2-2; no definite D call. V was shortened by 4 bases and J by 5 bases, with 8 bases between the two germline ends. Germline CDR1 and CDR2: ENHRY and SYGVKD. The CDR3 runs to 13 residues. CDR3 DNA: TGTGCCATCAGTGTAGAGGTGACCGGGGAGCTGTTTTTT. Protein: CAISVEVTGELFF.

The chain carries TRBV5-4 and TRBJ2-3, with D possibly being TRBD2 (7 bases). V gave up 5 bases and J gave up 5 bases, with 18 bases separating them. The CDR3 extends over 15 amino acids. Germline CDR1 and CDR2: SGHNT and YYREEE (reference sequence). CDR3 residues: CASSPVGGAQDTQYF. The CDR3 DNA reads TGTGCCAGCAGTCCCGTAGGGGGGGCCCAAGATACGCAGTATTTT.

The chain uses TRBV3-1 (or the pseudogene TRBV3-2) and TRBJ2-5; TRBD2 might be the D (5 bases). V lost 0 bases to trimming and J lost 3 bases, with 8 bases between them. Looked up from germline, CDR1 is LGHDT and CDR2 is YNNKEL (reference sequence). This CDR3 contains 14 residues. CDR3 nucleotide sequence: TGTGCCAGCAGCCAAGATAGGCGGGAAGAGACCCAGTACTTC. Amino acids: CASSQDRREETQYF.

J is TRBJ2-3 and V is TRBV30, with 9 bases identical to TRBD2. The CDR3 contains 13 residues. CDR1 GTSNPN and CDR2 SVGIG come from the germline V gene (reference sequence). The ends lost 4 bases at V and 3 bases at J; junction bases unmatched: 2. CDR3 DNA: TGTGCCTGGACTAGCGGGGTAACAGATACGCAGTATTTT. Its translation is CAWTSGVTDTQYF. The full variable domain, with the rest looked up from reference TRBV30 and TRBJ2-3, is SQTIHQWPATLVQPVGSPLSLECTVEGTSNPNLYWYRQAAGRGLQLLFYSVGIGQISSEVPQNLSASRPQDRQFILSSKKLLLSDSGFYLCAWTSGVTDTQYFGPGTRLTVL.

This clone was detected a few times. V is TRBV29-1 and J is TRBJ1-2; D is uncertain. CDR3 length: 13 amino acids. CDR1 is SQVTM, CDR2 ANQGSEA, per germline. V shed 7 bases and J shed 2 bases, with 14 bases lying between them. Written as DNA, the CDR3 is TGCAGCGCAGACGAGGGTTGGAACTATGGCTACACCTTC. Translating it yields CSADEGWNYGYTF.

V gene TRBV19 combines with J gene TRBJ2-4, with D possibly matching TRBD1 (6 bases). Per germline, CDR1 LNHDA and CDR2 SQIVND (reference sequence). The CDR3 is made up of 16 amino acids. Trimming left V 2 bases short and J 2 bases short, with 13 bases between. CDR3 DNA sequence: TGTGCCAGTAGTATACAGGCAGGGGATACCAAAAACATTCAGTACTTC. Encoded protein: CASSIQAGDTKNIQYF. Supplemented by reference TRBV19 and TRBJ2-4, the full variable domain reads DGGITQSPKYLFRKEGQNVTLSCEQNLNHDAMYWYRQDPGQGLRLIYYSQIVNDFQKGDIAEGYSVSREKKESFPLTVTSAQKNPTAFYLCASSIQAGDTKNIQYFGAGTRLSVL.

This clone was recorded a few times. V usage is TRBV5-1 and J usage is TRBJ1-1, with unresolved D. The CDR3 has 13 residues. The V end lost 4 bases, the J end lost 1 base, and 8 bases lay between the germline ends. The V gene's germline CDR1 is SGHRS and CDR2 YFSETQ. The CDR3 DNA is TGCGCCAGCAGCCCTTTACAGAACACTGAAGCTTTCTTT. Protein product: CASSPLQNTEAFF.

The genes are TRBV7-9 and TRBJ2-1; 7 nucleotides match TRBD1. Per germline, CDR1 SEHNR and CDR2 FQNEAQ (reference sequence). Trimming took 3 bases from V and 8 from J; bases not matched to a gene: 10. The CDR3 runs 15 residues. CDR3 residues: CASSFEGAPSDEQFF. The CDR3 region has the DNA TGTGCCAGCAGCTTCGAGGGGGCCCCTTCGGATGAGCAGTTCTTC.

The rearrangement joins TRBV6-5 to TRBJ2-7; 9 bases are shared with TRBD1. Germline assignment: CDR1 MNHEY and CDR2 SVGAGI. CDR3 length: 15 amino acids. The V and J ends lost 7 bases and 1 base, in that order; junction bases with no gene match: 8. CDR3 region: CASNPRDRESYEQYF. The CDR3 coding sequence is TGTGCCAGCAACCCCCGGGACAGGGAATCCTACGAGCAGTACTTC.

This clone has only a few counts. The chain has TRBV5-4 and TRBJ2-7, with TRBD2 matching over 9 bases. The CDR3 has 16 amino acids. CDR1 and CDR2 from the germline V gene are SGHNT and YYREEE (reference sequence). Losses at the gene ends were 4 bases for V and 1 base for J; bases not matched to a gene: 9. The CDR3 protein is CASSPGGLAGSYEQYF. In DNA, the CDR3 is TGTGCCAGCAGCCCTGGTGGTCTAGCGGGATCCTACGAGCAGTACTTC.